This T cell receptor (beta chain) was sequenced during a study of blood T cell repertoires in COVID-19. At the level of the study: The origin of the acute and convalescent COVID-19 samples was the United States, Italy and Spain. PBMCs, B-cell-depleted T cells, or T cells were the source of the cDNA or gDNA that made up the material.

Trimming left V 5 bases short and J 6 bases short, with 14 bases between. There are 13 residues in the CDR3. CDR1 SGHVS and CDR2 FNYEAQ come from the germline V gene. As handled by the study authors: Reference gene primer amplification in the assay estimated nucleated cell counts. TCRdb's table, derived via immunoSEQ multiplex PCR, lists solely in-frame clones and lacks some. That table is the source of V, J and clone size, and D and trimming were worked out from the DNA. The sample gives 150,000 to 200,000 clones, roughly four fifths of which show up once; about 2.6% is in the top ten. The receptor's source is a human donor with acute or convalescent COVID-19. The donor label of this sample is uncertain. V gene TRBV7-6 combines with J gene TRBJ2-7; the D gene is possibly TRBD2 (5 bases). What was sequenced was peripheral blood. This CDR3 reads CASSRRAGGEQYF. The CDR3, as DNA: TGTGCCAGCAGCCGAAGGGCGGGCGGCGAGCAGTACTTC.